The 13 T cell receptor beta chains given below trace back to one sample, sequenced in a study of cytomegalovirus exposure and HLA in healthy donors. Amplification used 60 Vbeta primers and 13 Jbeta primers. Clones were read by immunoSEQ multiplex PCR, and TCRdb kept only the in-frame ones, dropping some. The table has over 150,000 clones, about 80% seen once. The sample consisted of PBMCs. The source of these receptors is a man younger than 40 in good health and CMV-seronegative.

To note about this clone: Distinct nucleotide sequences in the sample also encode this CDR3. The chain has TRBV30 and TRBJ2-7; D remains ambiguous. This CDR3 contains 12 residues. Germline-derived CDR1 and CDR2 are GTSNPN and SVGIG (reference sequence). The V gene lost 0 bases and the J gene lost 1 base, with 4 bases spanning the gap. The CDR3 region is CAWSVTSYEQYF. The CDR3 bases are TGTGCCTGGAGTGTGACTTCCTACGAGCAGTACTTC.

The chain recombines TRBV7-2 with TRBJ1-4, with a tentative D call TRBD1 (5 bases). This CDR3 spans 14 amino acids. The V end was cut by 8 bases, the J end by 4 bases, with 14 bases between. The germline V gene has CDR1 SGHTA and CDR2 FQGNSA. CDR3 residues: CASGYPGINEKLFF. DNA of the CDR3: TGTGCCAGCGGCTACCCAGGGATTAATGAAAAACTGTTTTTT.

V gene TRBV6-5 combines with J gene TRBJ2-7; 7 nucleotides agree with TRBD1. Germline lookup yields CDR1 MNHEY and CDR2 SVGAGI. The CDR3 contains 16 residues. V was clipped by 4 bases and J by 2 bases; unmatched bases: 11. CDR3 nucleotide sequence: TGTGCCAGCAGTTCATTTGACAGGGACAAGACCTACGAGCAGTACTTC. This translates into CASSSFDRDKTYEQYF.

This sequence joins TRBV7-3 and TRBJ2-1, with TRBD2 matching 8 bases. J gave up 1 base and V 4 bases, and 9 bases lay outside the gene matches. The CDR3 contains 17 residues. CDR1 and CDR2 (germline): SGHTA, FQGTGA. Here the CDR3 DNA reads TGTGCCAGCAGCTCCATTGCCGGGACTAGGTCCTACAATGAGCAGTTCTTC. This encodes CASSSIAGTRSYNEQFF.

V and J are TRBV30 and TRBJ1-2, with D possibly matching TRBD1 (6 bases). The V end lost 3 bases, the J end lost 4 bases, and 15 bases lay between the germline ends. Germline CDR1 and CDR2: GTSNPN and SVGIG (reference sequence). The CDR3 is made up of 14 amino acids. CDR3 in DNA: TGTGCCTGGAGCACATCCGGGACACGCTATGGCTACACCTTC. Translating it yields CAWSTSGTRYGYTF.

The chain couples TRBV10-1 to TRBJ2-3; possibly TRBD2 for D (5 bases). With 4 bases removed from V and 3 bases from J, the gap between germline ends came to 8 bases. The CDR3 length is 13 residues. Germline-derived CDR1 and CDR2 are WNHNN and SYGVQD (reference sequence). In DNA, the CDR3 is TGCGCCAGCAGTGCAAGGGAGACAGATACGCAGTATTTT. Encoded protein: CASSARETDTQYF.

The chain couples TRBV28 to TRBJ2-7; D not certain. The germline V gene has CDR1 MDHEN and CDR2 SYDVKM. CDR3 length equals 15 residues. V lost 3 bases and J 0 bases, leaving 12 bases between the germline ends. DNA of the CDR3: TGTGCCAGCAGTTTTTTAGGAGAAAGCTCCTACGAGCAGTACTTC. Protein sequence: CASSFLGESSYEQYF.

The V and J genes are TRBV27 and TRBJ2-3; D is uncertain. The CDR3 consists of 14 residues. The V gene lost 4 bases and the J gene lost 0 bases, with 8 bases spanning the gap. Looked up from germline, CDR1 is MNHEY and CDR2 is SMNVEV (reference sequence). In DNA form, the CDR3 reads TGTGCCAGCAGTTGGGCACGGAGCACAGATACGCAGTATTTT. Protein: CASSWARSTDTQYF.

This rearrangement joins TRBV4-3 to TRBJ2-3, with 9 bases identical to TRBD2. CDR1 and CDR2 from the germline V gene are LGHNA and YSLEER. The V and J ends lost 8 bases and 2 bases, in that order; junction bases with no gene match: 8. The CDR3 extends over 15 amino acids. The CDR3 sequence: CASSLTSGYTDTQYF. The DNA for the CDR3 is TGCGCCAGCTCCTTAACTAGCGGGTACACAGATACGCAGTATTTT.

This chain links TRBV2 with TRBJ2-3; 8 bases are shared with TRBD2. Germline CDR1 SNHLY, CDR2 FYNNEI. CDR3 size: 16 residues. The V gene end was trimmed by 5 bases and the J gene end by 7 bases; junction bases not matched to a gene: 14. This CDR3 is CASSSHPERGPHTQYF. In DNA, the CDR3 is TGTGCCAGCAGTTCCCACCCCGAGCGGGGGCCCCATACGCAGTATTTT.

This clone has a handful of counts. The rearrangement joins TRBV25-1 to TRBJ2-1; weak D call: TRBD1 (6 bases). The V end was cut by 0 bases, the J end by 8 bases, with 14 bases between. The CDR3 covers 15 residues. The V gene's germline CDR1 is MGHDK and CDR2 SYGVNS. CDR3 nucleotides: TGTGCCAGCAGTGAATACCCTAGCAGGGGCGATGAGCAGTTCTTC. As protein: CASSEYPSRGDEQFF.

The J gene is TRBJ1-1, the V gene TRBV6-5; D unclear. CDR1 and CDR2 from the germline V gene are MNHEY and SVGAGI. This CDR3 has 16 residues. Trimming pared 0 bases from V and 3 bases from J, leaving 14 bases between. The CDR3 DNA is TGTGCCAGCAGTTACTCGGATGAAGCGTCGGACACTGAAGCTTTCTTT. It yields the protein CASSYSDEASDTEAFF.

As to this clone: Within the sample, other DNA sequences also encode this same CDR3. V and J are TRBV30 and TRBJ2-1, with D hard to call. The CDR3 has 14 residues. Germline V gives CDR1 GTSNPN, CDR2 SVGIG (reference sequence). V was clipped by 0 bases and J by 6 bases, with 12 bases between them. CDR3: CAWSVLGTGNEQFF. The CDR3 DNA reads as TGTGCCTGGAGTGTACTCGGCACGGGCAATGAGCAGTTCTTC.